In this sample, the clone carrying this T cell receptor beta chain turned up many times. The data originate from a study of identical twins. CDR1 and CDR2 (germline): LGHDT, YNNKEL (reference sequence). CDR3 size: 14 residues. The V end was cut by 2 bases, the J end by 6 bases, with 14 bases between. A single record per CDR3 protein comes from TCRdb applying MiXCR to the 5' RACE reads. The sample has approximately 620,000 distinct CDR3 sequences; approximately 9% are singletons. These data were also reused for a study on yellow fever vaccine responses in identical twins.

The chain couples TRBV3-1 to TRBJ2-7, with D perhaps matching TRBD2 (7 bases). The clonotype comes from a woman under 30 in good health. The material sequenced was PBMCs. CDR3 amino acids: CASSQIGGQFEQYF. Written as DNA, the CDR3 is TGTGCCAGCAGCCAAATCGGGGGGCAGTTCGAGCAGTACTTC.